In its sample, the clone carrying this TCR beta chain was seen many times. Its antigen is unidentified. The entry originates in a study of early T cells in non-severe SARS-CoV-2 infection. The wider study: Chains stayed unpaired after sequencing of bulk RNA from unsorted whole blood.

Whole-study findings and limits: In VDJdb matching, anti-spike CD8 responses were favored while private and CD4 specificities went missing.

Trimming at V came to 3 bases and at J to 5 bases, leaving 5 bases not matched to a gene. This CDR3 comprises 16 residues. From germline, CDR1 is SGHTA and CDR2 FQGNSA. Unique molecular identifiers were affixed to single, distinct cDNA molecules. In TCRdb, the 5' RACE reads were re-called with MiXCR into one record per CDR3 protein. This table holds 20,000 to 30,000 distinct CDR3 sequences, over 3.5% found once. This receptor was identified in an adult who was a healthcare worker with PCR-confirmed SARS-CoV-2 infection or an uninfected control (not recorded which). The sequencing sample was made of whole blood. V gene TRBV7-2 combines with J gene TRBJ2-3, with 13 bases that match TRBD2. The CDR3 is CASSFRTSGRGDTQYF. The CDR3 nucleotides are TGTGCCAGCAGCTTTCGGACTAGCGGGAGAGGAGATACGCAGTATTTT.